A selection of T cell receptor beta chains follows, all from one sample in a study of T cell responses to AZD1222 COVID-19 vaccine. Generated by immunoSEQ multiplex PCR, the TCRdb table keeps only in-frame clones and is missing some. The data show 130,000 to 150,000 clones, 90% seen once. This specimen consisted of peripheral blood, obtained on day 0 of AZD1222 vaccination. The receptors stem from an adult in good health. CDR3s include the opening cysteine and the closing phenylalanine or tryptophan. The D gene is left open where the match is weak. Clone size appears in some rows only: once, few, many, or a class for an expanded clone.

J gene	V gene	clone size	D gene	CDR3 protein	CDR3 DNA
TRBJ1-6	TRBV6-1	once	NA	CASSENREGNSPLHF	TGTGCCAGCAGTGAGAACAGGGAGGGGAATTCACCCCTCCACTTT
TRBJ1-3	TRBV6-5	NA	NA	CASRKQGWDTIYF	TGTGCCAGCAGGAAACAGGGCTGGGACACCATATATTTT
TRBJ2-3	TRBV3-1/TRBV3-2	NA	TRBD2	CASSRTSGSLDTQYF	TGTGCCAGCAGCAGGACTAGCGGGAGTCTGGATACGCAGTATTTT
TRBJ1-3	TRBV5-4	once	NA	CASSLYRDGNTIYF	TGTGCCAGCAGCCTTTACAGAGACGGAAACACCATATATTTT
TRBJ1-2	TRBV6-4	NA	NA	CASSDRVGYTF	TGTGCCAGCAGTGATCGGGTTGGCTACACCTTC
TRBJ2-1	TRBV5-1	once	NA	CASLAGENNEQFF	TGCGCCAGCCTGGCAGGCGAGAACAATGAGCAGTTCTTC
TRBJ1-2	TRBV14	NA	NA	CASSQGTLSPSF	TGTGCCAGCAGCCAGGGGACACTCTCCCCATCCTTC
TRBJ1-4	TRBV7-6	NA	TRBD1	CASSLGQGARGNEKLFF	TGTGCCAGCAGCTTAGGACAGGGGGCGCGGGGTAATGAAAAACTGTTTTTT
TRBJ2-5	TRBV29-1	NA	NA	CSVETQRQETQYF	TGCAGCGTTGAGACCCAGCGACAAGAGACCCAGTACTTC
TRBJ2-1	TRBV2	NA	TRBD2	CASSQPSLAGVEQFF	TGTGCCAGCAGTCAACCGTCGCTAGCGGGCGTTGAGCAGTTCTTC
TRBJ2-3	TRBV18	once	TRBD2	CASSPTPASGGTDTQYF	TGTGCCAGCTCACCAACCCCGGCTAGCGGGGGCACAGATACGCAGTATTTT
TRBJ2-5	TRBV3-1/TRBV3-2	NA	TRBD1	CASSRDRGKRETQYF	TGTGCCAGCAGCCGGGACAGGGGGAAGCGGGAGACCCAGTACTTC
TRBJ1-3	TRBV10-3	NA	NA	CAISESRGSGRNTIYF	TGTGCCATCAGTGAGTCAAGGGGATCCGGTCGAAACACCATATATTTT
TRBJ1-3	TRBV4-2	NA	NA	CASSLSSTGGNTIYF	TGTGCCAGCAGCCTTAGCAGCACCGGAGGAAACACCATATATTTT
TRBJ2-1	TRBV5-4	NA	TRBD2	CASSLGTSGSREQFF	TGTGCCAGCAGCTTGGGGACTAGCGGGAGTCGTGAGCAGTTCTTC
TRBJ1-2	TRBV24-1	NA	TRBD1	CATSPPRDRGYGYTF	TGTGCCACAAGTCCCCCGAGAGACAGGGGGTATGGCTACACCTTC
TRBJ1-6	TRBV19	NA	NA	CASSMTSNTYNSPLHF	TGTGCCAGTAGTATGACGTCAAACACCTATAATTCACCCCTCCACTTT
TRBJ1-3	TRBV7-9	NA	NA	CASSFPGTSSGNTIYF	TGTGCCAGCAGCTTCCCCGGGACGAGCTCTGGAAACACCATATATTTT
TRBJ2-1	TRBV5-5	NA	TRBD2	CASSSTSGSWSEQFF	TGTGCCAGCAGCTCGACTAGCGGGAGTTGGAGTGAGCAGTTCTTC
TRBJ1-5	TRBV3-1/TRBV3-2	NA	NA	CASSQGTGNQPQHF	TGTGCCAGCAGCCAAGGGACAGGCAATCAGCCCCAGCATTTT
TRBJ2-2	TRBV24-1	NA	TRBD1	CATSQQGDTGELFF	TGTGCCACCAGTCAGCAGGGGGACACCGGGGAGCTGTTTTTT
TRBJ2-1	TRBV9	NA	NA	CASSVAGGTEQFF	TGTGCCAGCAGCGTAGCTGGCGGTACTGAGCAGTTCTTC
TRBJ2-2	TRBV5-4	NA	NA	CASSPGVATGELFF	TGTGCCAGCAGCCCCGGGGTGGCCACCGGGGAGCTGTTTTTT
TRBJ1-6	TRBV19	NA	NA	CASSTRARNSPLHF	TGTGCCAGTAGCACGAGGGCCAGGAATTCACCCCTCCACTTT
TRBJ1-1	TRBV6-5	once	NA	CASKSSWEPEAFF	TGTGCCAGCAAGAGCTCCTGGGAACCTGAAGCTTTCTTT
TRBJ1-2	TRBV27	NA	NA	CASSLGKGAPFDGYTF	TGTGCCAGCAGTTTGGGTAAAGGGGCACCGTTCGATGGCTACACCTTC
TRBJ1-5	TRBV7-2	NA	NA	CASSLGQSNQPQHF	TGTGCCAGCAGCTTAGGACAGAGCAATCAGCCCCAGCATTTT
TRBJ2-7	TRBV27	NA	TRBD2	CASSPTSGGYEQYF	TGTGCCAGCAGTCCCACTAGCGGGGGGTACGAGCAGTACTTC
TRBJ2-1	TRBV25-1	NA	TRBD2	CASRLAGESNEQFF	TGTGCCAGCAGACTGGCGGGAGAAAGCAATGAGCAGTTCTTC
TRBJ1-2	TRBV25-1	NA	NA	CASSDRGIGSGYTF	TGTGCCAGCAGTGACAGAGGAATTGGCTCTGGCTACACCTTC
TRBJ1-3	TRBV30	NA	NA	CAWSVPPIYF	TGTGCCTGGAGTGTACCCCCCATATATTTT
TRBJ2-7	TRBV2	NA	TRBD2	CASSDGLAGEAYEQYF	TGTGCCAGCAGTGATGGGCTAGCGGGGGAAGCCTACGAGCAGTACTTC
TRBJ2-7	TRBV5-6	NA	TRBD2	CASSALSGGSYEQYF	TGTGCCAGCAGCGCCCTTAGCGGGGGTTCCTACGAGCAGTACTTC
TRBJ1-2	TRBV27	NA	TRBD1	CASSIALAGQGNGYTF	TGTGCCAGCAGTATCGCATTAGCGGGACAGGGGAATGGCTACACCTTC
TRBJ2-1	TRBV7-2	NA	TRBD2	CASSLGAAESGGAEQFF	TGTGCCAGCAGCTTAGGTGCGGCCGAAAGCGGGGGGGCTGAGCAGTTCTTC
TRBJ1-2	TRBV5-1	NA	NA	CASSLGQGWGYTF	TGCGCCAGCAGCTTAGGGCAGGGCTGGGGCTACACCTTC
TRBJ1-4	TRBV5-8	NA	NA	CASSLAEQLFF	TGTGCCAGCAGCTTGGCCGAGCAACTGTTTTTT
TRBJ1-5	TRBV4-1	NA	NA	CASSQEDPPRANQPQHF	TGCGCCAGCAGCCAAGAAGATCCGCCAAGGGCTAATCAGCCCCAGCATTTT
TRBJ2-7	TRBV12-3/TRBV12-4	NA	NA	CASSLSLPYEQYF	TGTGCCAGCAGTTTAAGCTTGCCCTACGAGCAGTACTTC
TRBJ2-7	TRBV30	NA	NA	CAWGRNSYEQYF	TGTGCTTGGGGCAGGAACTCCTACGAGCAGTACTTC
TRBJ2-4	TRBV6-5	few	NA	CASSYNAGANKNIQYF	TGTGCCAGCAGTTACAATGCGGGGGCGAATAAAAACATTCAGTACTTC
TRBJ2-3	TRBV19	NA	NA	CASSIGTFTDTQYF	TGTGCCAGTAGTATTGGGACTTTCACAGATACGCAGTATTTT
TRBJ1-4	TRBV21-1	NA	NA	CASSRLRGQLPTNEKLFF	TGTGCCAGCAGCCGGCTCCGGGGACAGCTTCCTACTAATGAAAAACTGTTTTTT
TRBJ1-4	TRBV5-1	NA	NA	CASSFGPTNEKLFF	TGCGCCAGCAGCTTTGGACCAACTAATGAAAAACTGTTTTTT
TRBJ2-7	TRBV12-3/TRBV12-4	NA	NA	CASSLGYEQYF	TGTGCCAGCAGTTTAGGGTACGAGCAGTACTTC
TRBJ1-1	TRBV6-6	NA	NA	CASSSLGAWEAFF	TGTGCCAGCAGTTCCTTGGGGGCTTGGGAAGCTTTCTTT
TRBJ1-1	TRBV6-2/TRBV6-3	NA	NA	CASSYPPWGGRNTEAFF	TGTGCCAGCAGTTACCCCCCCTGGGGGGGGCGGAACACTGAAGCTTTCTTT
TRBJ2-1	TRBV7-3	NA	TRBD1	CASSTGQGHGQFF	TGTGCCAGCAGCACAGGACAGGGCCACGGGCAGTTCTTC
TRBJ2-5	TRBV5-1	NA	NA	CASSVTQETQYF	TGCGCCAGCAGCGTAACCCAAGAGACCCAGTACTTC
TRBJ1-5	TRBV7-9	NA	NA	CASNQGGNQPQHF	TGTGCCAGCAACCAGGGAGGGAATCAGCCCCAGCATTTT
TRBJ1-4	TRBV7-9	NA	NA	CASSLKGGSEKLFF	TGTGCCAGCTCCCTGAAGGGGGGCAGTGAAAAACTGTTTTTT
TRBJ2-7	TRBV11-1	few	NA	CASSFGGGKTYEQYF	TGTGCCAGCAGCTTTGGAGGGGGCAAGACCTACGAGCAGTACTTC
TRBJ2-5	TRBV5-8	NA	NA	CASSLGLIQETQYF	TGTGCCAGCAGCTTGGGCCTTATACAAGAGACCCAGTACTTC
TRBJ2-1	TRBV18	NA	TRBD2	CASSPPRTGTSGGLSYNEQFF	TGTGCCAGCTCACCGCCTAGAACCGGGACTAGCGGGGGGTTGTCCTACAATGAGCAGTTCTTC
TRBJ2-1	TRBV30	NA	TRBD2	CAWARRLAGDNEQFF	TGTGCCTGGGCCCGTCGACTAGCGGGCGACAATGAGCAGTTCTTC
TRBJ1-5	TRBV5-6	NA	NA	CASSFGNRRQPQHF	TGTGCCAGCAGCTTCGGTAACAGGCGACAGCCCCAGCATTTT
TRBJ1-2	TRBV6-5	NA	NA	CASSYYGRSYGYTF	TGTGCCAGCAGTTACTATGGTAGGAGCTATGGCTACACCTTC